This TCR beta chain was sequenced in a study of T cells in Graves' hyperthyroidism and ophthalmopathy. General study points: In the blood, most expanded thyroid clonotypes above 0.001 appeared as well.

The CDR3 runs 13 residues. CDR1 is MNHNS, CDR2 SASEGT, per germline. V was cut by 2 bases and J by 4 bases, with 8 bases left in between. The table lists this clonotype with many counts. What it binds is not known. There were TCR beta CDR3 regions amplified from RNA transcripts. Primed by the HTBI set, a first-round RT-PCR was run on the TCR CDR3. From the multiplex PCR reads, TCRdb called clonotypes with MiXCR, one entry per CDR3 protein. Of some 350,000 distinct CDR3 sequences listed, 15% to 20% are singletons. A lack of ophthalmopathy progression within 18 months defined stable Graves' hyperthyroidism. Each patient was aged 18 to 65 and had newly diagnosed hyperthyroidism of under 2 months' duration.

This chain links TRBV6-1 with TRBJ1-2; D might be TRBD1 (5 bases). Sequenced material: blood. The clonotype originates from a woman in her late teens or twenties with Graves' hyperthyroidism. CDR3 region: CASSEPGTYGYTF. The CDR3 region has the DNA TGTGCCAGCAGTGAACCAGGGACCTATGGCTACACCTTC.